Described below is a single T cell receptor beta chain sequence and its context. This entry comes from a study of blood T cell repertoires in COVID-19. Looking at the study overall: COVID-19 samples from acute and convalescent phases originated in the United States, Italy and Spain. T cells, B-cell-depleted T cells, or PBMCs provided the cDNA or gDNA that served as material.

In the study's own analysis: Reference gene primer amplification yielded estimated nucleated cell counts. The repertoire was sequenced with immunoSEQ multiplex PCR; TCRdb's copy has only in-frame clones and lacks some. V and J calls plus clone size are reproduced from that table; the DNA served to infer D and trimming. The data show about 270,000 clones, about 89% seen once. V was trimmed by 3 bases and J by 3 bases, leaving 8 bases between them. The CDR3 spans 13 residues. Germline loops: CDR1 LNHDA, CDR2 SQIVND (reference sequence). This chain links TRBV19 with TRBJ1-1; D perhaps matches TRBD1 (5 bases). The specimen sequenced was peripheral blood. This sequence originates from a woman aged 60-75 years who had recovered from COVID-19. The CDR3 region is CASSMGPYTEAFF. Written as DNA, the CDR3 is TGTGCCAGTAGTATGGGGCCGTACACTGAAGCTTTCTTT.